This paragraph reports one T cell receptor beta chain. Using immunoSEQ multiplex PCR, the repertoire was profiled, and TCRdb retains in-frame clones only, with some absent. The sample lists 250,000 to 350,000 clones; 75% to 90% were seen once. CDR1 KGHSH and CDR2 LQKENI come from the germline V gene. The germline V and J ends were trimmed by 6 bases and 0 bases, with 16 bases remaining between them. This CDR3 has 16 residues. These data belong to a study of blood T cell repertoires in COVID-19. The chain recombines TRBV18 with TRBJ2-3; maybe TRBD1 (5 bases). The receptor was isolated from a man between 18 and 29 years old with active or convalescent COVID-19. Sequenced input: peripheral blood. This CDR3 reads CASSLWGSTSTDTQYF. The CDR3 DNA reads TGTGCCAGCTCCCTCTGGGGCAGCACCAGCACAGATACGCAGTATTTT.